This paragraph reports one TCR beta chain. Its target is unknown. The sample originates from a study of cytomegalovirus exposure and HLA in healthy donors. The primer mix had 60 Vbeta and 13 Jbeta primers. The repertoire was sequenced with immunoSEQ multiplex PCR; TCRdb's copy has only in-frame clones and lacks some. The sample lists approximately 190,000 clones; approximately 82% were seen once. Findings and limits, study-wide: Among TCR beta chains, those listed as cytomegalovirus-associated numbered under 200.

CDR3 length: 13 residues. Looked up from germline, CDR1 is SQVTM and CDR2 is ANQGSEA. V was cut by 3 bases and J by 4 bases, with 12 bases left in between. This chain uses TRBV29-1 with TRBJ1-2; no reliable D call. The source material was PBMCs. The clonotype originates from a man between 35 and 55 years old in good health and CMV-seropositive. CDR3 coding DNA: TGCAGCGTTGATTTGAGAGGAGCCTATGGCTACACCTTC. Translated, it gives CSVDLRGAYGYTF.